The 14 T cell receptor beta chains below come from one sample, sequenced in a study of regulatory T cells in long-lasting Graves disease. In building TCR beta libraries, iRepertoire HTBI primers were used together with Arm-PCR of CDR3 regions. MiXCR, run by TCRdb on the multiplex PCR reads, gives a single entry per CDR3 protein. The sample lists a few hundred thousand distinct CDR3 sequences; approximately 15% were seen once. The time point here: newly diagnosed GD, antithyroid drugs for less than 3 months. PBMCs were the source of the RNA used for TCR sequencing. The same data also went into a second study, on T cells in Graves' hyperthyroidism and ophthalmopathy.

The sequencing used peripheral blood mononuclear cells (PBMCs), collected at new diagnosis, from a patient treated with antithyroid drugs. These receptors were taken from a man aged 40-55 years with Graves disease.

The chain recombines TRBV4-1 with TRBJ1-3, with no clear D. V was clipped by 2 bases and J by 0 bases, with 8 bases between them. The CDR3 is made up of 15 amino acids. From germline, CDR1 is MGHRA and CDR2 YSYEKL. The CDR3 protein is CASSQPRSSGNTIYF. Written as DNA, the CDR3 is TGCGCCAGCAGCCAACCTCGGTCCTCTGGAAACACCATATATTTT.

This clonotype has a count of ten or more. The CDR3 nucleotides are TGCAGTGGGTGGGACTCCTACGAGCAGTACTTC. Amino acid sequence: CSGWDSYEQYF. V is TRBV20-1 and J is TRBJ2-7; D is unclear. Germline V gives CDR1 DFQATT, CDR2 SNEGSKA (reference sequence). This CDR3 has 11 amino acids. V was shortened by 7 bases and J by 0 bases, with 7 bases between the two germline ends.

This clonotype was recorded at least ten times. This chain joins TRBV12-3 or TRBV12-4 and TRBJ1-2; D is ambiguous. This CDR3 spans 16 amino acids. Deletions cut 6 bases from V and 2 bases from J, with 19 bases between. The CDR3 reads CASSYGYSEGNYGYTF. The CDR3 DNA reads as TGTGCCAGCAGCTACGGTTATTCTGAAGGGAACTATGGCTACACCTTC.

The V call is TRBV7-9, the J call TRBJ2-7, with no clear D. This CDR3 spans 13 amino acids. The V gene's germline CDR1 is SEHNR and CDR2 FQNEAQ (reference sequence). Trimming removed 5 bases at V and 4 bases at J, with 12 bases between. The CDR3 protein is CASSLVWSYEQYF. The CDR3 DNA is TGTGCCAGCAGCCTGGTTTGGAGTTACGAGCAGTACTTC.

The rearrangement joins TRBV11-1 to TRBJ1-1; D is perhaps TRBD1 (6 bases). Trimming left V 1 base short and J 5 bases short, with 11 bases between. The CDR3 contains 14 residues. Germline CDR1 SGHAT, CDR2 FQDESV (reference sequence). This CDR3 is CASSLDRVRTEAFF. Here the CDR3 DNA reads TGTGCCAGCAGCTTAGACAGGGTGAGGACTGAAGCTTTCTTT.

There are many counts of this clonotype. The J gene is TRBJ2-7, the V gene TRBV20-1; TRBD2 agrees at 10 bases. This CDR3 has 16 residues. J gave up 2 bases and V 3 bases, and 10 bases lay outside the gene matches. The germline V gene has CDR1 DFQATT and CDR2 SNEGSKA (reference sequence). As DNA, the CDR3 is TGCAGTGCTAGGAGAAAGGGACTAGCGCCTCCCTACGAGCAGTACTTC. Protein product: CSARRKGLAPPYEQYF.

This clonotype was seen only once. The rearrangement links TRBV7-8 to TRBJ1-6; a weak D match, TRBD1 (5 bases). The length of the CDR3 is 13 residues. Trimming stripped 5 bases from V and 11 bases from J, with 13 bases between. Per the germline V gene, CDR1 is SGHVS and CDR2 is FQNEAQ. CDR3 in DNA: TGTGCCAGCAGCGCGGACATCAGGACACCCCTCCACTTT. Translating gives CASSADIRTPLHF.

As for this clonotype: At one boundary the junction diverges from the germline segment, which might be a read error. This chain links TRBV4-2 with TRBJ1-4; 9 bases match TRBD1. Germline V gives CDR1 LGHNA, CDR2 YNFKEQ. The CDR3 loop spans 18 amino acids. The CDR3 DNA reads TGTGCCAGCAGCCTTACAGACAGGGGGTCGTCTTCGGATGAAGAACTGTTTTTT. It is translated as CASSLTDRGSSSDEELFF.

This clonotype was recorded at least ten times. This sequence joins TRBV5-1 and TRBJ1-2; 7 positions agree with TRBD1. CDR1 is SGHRS and CDR2 is YFSETQ in the germline V gene. Germline trimming cut 1 base from V and 4 bases from J; bases unmatched to any gene: 4. This CDR3 is built from 14 residues. CDR3: CASSLQGQSYGYTF. CDR3 nucleotides: TGCGCCAGCAGCTTGCAGGGACAGAGCTATGGCTACACCTTC.

This clonotype showed up many times. The rearrangement links TRBV2 to TRBJ2-3, with 7 bases that match TRBD2. This CDR3 has 15 residues. The junction had 9 bases not matched to a gene; V was cut back by 4 bases and J by 5 bases. The germline gives CDR1 SNHLY, CDR2 FYNNEI. CDR3 amino acids: CASSGARGGEDTQYF. The CDR3 nucleotides are TGTGCCAGCAGTGGCGCACGCGGGGGTGAAGATACGCAGTATTTT.

The chain couples TRBV14 to TRBJ2-7, with D perhaps matching TRBD2 (6 bases). CDR3 length equals 14 residues. CDR1 is SGHDN, CDR2 FVKESK, per germline. Trimming removed 1 base from V and 7 bases from J, with 14 bases in between. The CDR3: CASSQGGGTREQYF. In DNA form, the CDR3 reads TGTGCCAGCAGCCAAGGGGGCGGGACGAGGGAGCAGTACTTC.

The sample holds a few counts of this clonotype. V gene TRBV5-5 combines with J gene TRBJ1-2; no reliable D call. The V end was cut by 4 bases, the J end by 4 bases, with 14 bases between. The CDR3 runs 14 residues. Germline V gives CDR1 SGHKS, CDR2 YYEKEE (reference sequence). CDR3 coding DNA: TGTGCCAGCAGCAGGAGGGCAGACTTCTATGGCTACACCTTC. Amino acid sequence: CASSRRADFYGYTF.

This clonotype was seen more than once but under ten times. The chain employs TRBV18 and TRBJ2-6; a possible D gene is TRBD2 (6 bases). CDR3 length: 18 residues. Germline CDR1 and CDR2: KGHSH and LQKENI. Trimming left V 3 bases short and J 0 bases short, with 15 bases between. CDR3 nucleotides: TGTGCCAGCTCACCTTTTGGGACTCCCAACTCTGGGGCCAACGTCCTGACTTTC. This encodes CASSPFGTPNSGANVLTF.

J is TRBJ1-1 and V is TRBV6-1; D unresolved. V lost 6 bases, J lost 6 bases, and 14 bases lay in between. Looked up from germline, CDR1 is MNHNS and CDR2 is SASEGT. The CDR3 runs 13 residues. Written as DNA, the CDR3 is TGTGCCAGCAGGAAATTCGCAGTCGCTGAAGCTTTCTTT. This codes for CASRKFAVAEAFF.